The 14 T cell receptor beta chains in this list originate from one sample, sequenced in a study of CD4 T cells in relation to SARS-CoV-2 and coronaviruses. Repertoires were generated with immunoSEQ multiplex PCR, while TCRdb's copy carries only in-frame clones and drops some. This table has about 59,000 clones, about nine tenths appearing once. Unexposed donor CD4+ T cells date from about 2011-2018, before the COVID-19 pandemic. Sequenced sample: memory CD4+ T cells from PBMCs. Source of these receptors: a human donor in good health.

The V and J genes are TRBV7-2 and TRBJ2-3; 7 nucleotides agree with TRBD2. CDR1 and CDR2 from the germline V gene are SGHTA and FQGNSA. The J segment lost 2 bases and the V segment lost 3 bases, leaving 5 bases of the junction unmatched. The CDR3 covers 15 residues. The DNA of the CDR3 is TGTGCCAGCAGCTTTAGCGGGCCCGACACAGATACGCAGTATTTT. It specifies CASSFSGPDTDTQYF.

The chain recombines TRBV27 with TRBJ2-5, with D possibly matching TRBD2 (5 bases). This CDR3 has 16 amino acids. V gave up 1 base and J gave up 2 bases, with 14 bases separating them. Germline assignment: CDR1 MNHEY and CDR2 SMNVEV (reference sequence). The CDR3 protein is CASSLFKGVSQETQYF. The DNA for the CDR3 is TGTGCCAGCAGTTTATTCAAGGGAGTCTCACAAGAGACCCAGTACTTC.

The rearrangement links TRBV5-1 to TRBJ2-3; D is possibly TRBD2 (7 bases). This CDR3 region has 18 residues. V was shortened by 4 bases and J by 0 bases, with 21 bases between the two germline ends. Germline V gives CDR1 SGHRS, CDR2 YFSETQ. As DNA, the CDR3 is TGCGCCAGCAGCCCTGCACCCCGGGGAGGGACAAGCACAGATACGCAGTATTTT. Protein product: CASSPAPRGGTSTDTQYF.

The chain recombines TRBV11-3 with TRBJ2-1; D is ambiguous. The germline V gene has CDR1 SGHNT and CDR2 YENEEA. The CDR3 has 11 amino acids. Trimming left V 5 bases short and J 5 bases short, with 4 bases between. In nucleotides, the CDR3 is TGTGCCAGCAGCCTTGACAATGAGCAGTTCTTC. Translated, it gives CASSLDNEQFF.

The V call is TRBV5-4, the J call TRBJ2-5; the match to TRBD2 covers 11 bases. With V trimmed by 7 bases and J by 4 bases, 3 bases remained unmatched. The CDR3 has 13 amino acids. CDR1 is SGHNT and CDR2 is YYREEE in the germline V gene (reference sequence). The CDR3 region is CASQLAGVETQYF. As DNA, the CDR3 is TGTGCCAGCCAACTAGCGGGAGTAGAGACCCAGTACTTC. Together with reference TRBV5-4 and TRBJ2-5, the CDR3 gives the full variable domain: ETGVTQSPTHLIKTRGQQVTLRCSSQSGHNTVSWYQQALGQGPQFIFQYYREEENGRGNFPPRFSGLQFPNYSSELNVNALELDDSALYLCASQLAGVETQYFGPGTRLLVL.

This clone was recorded a few times. This chain uses TRBV19 with TRBJ1-3; TRBD1 is a possible D gene (5 bases). The CDR3 loop spans 16 amino acids. V shed 6 bases and J shed 3 bases, with 18 bases lying between them. The germline gives CDR1 LNHDA, CDR2 SQIVND (reference sequence). The CDR3 reads CASSTPGGNSGNTIYF. The CDR3 nucleotides are TGTGCCAGTAGCACGCCTGGGGGGAACAGTGGAAACACCATATATTTT.

This clone was counted a single time. The rearrangement links TRBV15 to TRBJ2-3; 10 nucleotides match TRBD1. V was clipped by 1 base and J by 5 bases; unmatched bases: 3. The CDR3 is made up of 15 amino acids. Looked up from germline, CDR1 is LNHNV and CDR2 is YYDKDF (reference sequence). CDR3 loop: CATSRVGQGGDTQYF. The CDR3 region has the DNA TGTGCCACCAGCAGAGTTGGACAGGGGGGAGATACGCAGTATTTT.

The chain employs TRBV2 and TRBJ2-7; perhaps TRBD2 as D (7 bases). Germline-derived CDR1 and CDR2 are SNHLY and FYNNEI. V was cut by 6 bases and J by 1 base, with 13 bases left in between. This CDR3 contains 14 residues. As DNA, the CDR3 is TGTGCCAGCAGCGGGGGGCGGAGTTCCTACGAGCAGTACTTC. Protein sequence: CASSGGRSSYEQYF.

The chain carries TRBV18 and TRBJ1-3, with D perhaps matching TRBD1 (5 bases). V was clipped by 3 bases and J by 0 bases, with 15 bases between them. The CDR3 has 17 amino acids. CDR1 KGHSH and CDR2 LQKENI come from the germline V gene. CDR3 sequence: CASSPKGAGSSGNTIYF. CDR3 nucleotides: TGTGCCAGCTCACCCAAAGGGGCAGGGAGCTCTGGAAACACCATATATTTT.

This rearrangement joins TRBV10-2 to TRBJ2-3, with D uncertain. Trimming left V 6 bases short and J 3 bases short, with 7 bases between. CDR3 length: 12 amino acids. Germline assignment: CDR1 WSHSY and CDR2 SAAADI. DNA of the CDR3: TGCGCCAGCAGATCTCTAACAGATACGCAGTATTTT. It codes for CASRSLTDTQYF.

The chain joins TRBV24-1 to TRBJ2-6; D possibly matches TRBD1 or TRBD2 (5 bases each). In germline, CDR1 is KGHDR, CDR2 SFDVKD. The V gene lost 6 bases and the J gene lost 0 bases, with 23 bases spanning the gap. The CDR3 sequence is 20 residues long. The CDR3 protein is CATSTPGDGGSYSGANVLTF. The CDR3 DNA follows: TGTGCCACCAGTACGCCTGGGGACGGAGGTTCTTACTCTGGGGCCAACGTCCTGACTTTC.

This sequence joins TRBV5-4 and TRBJ2-1, with TRBD1 as a possible D gene (6 bases). V was pared by 9 bases and J by 0 bases, with 19 bases between. Per germline, CDR1 SGHNT and CDR2 YYREEE (reference sequence). There are 16 residues in the CDR3. The CDR3 sequence is CATNRGGSSSYNEQFF. The CDR3 region has the DNA TGTGCCACCAACAGAGGGGGTTCTAGCTCCTACAATGAGCAGTTCTTC.

This chain joins TRBV7-2 and TRBJ2-3; D possibly corresponds to TRBD2 (5 bases). The CDR3 runs 15 residues. V lost 4 bases and J 0 bases, leaving 11 bases between the germline ends. CDR1 is SGHTA and CDR2 is FQGNSA in the germline V gene. The CDR3 DNA is TGTGCCAGCAGCTCGAGCGGCTTTAGCACAGATACGCAGTATTTT. Residues: CASSSSGFSTDTQYF.

V is TRBV3-1 (or the pseudogene TRBV3-2) and J is TRBJ1-5; D call uncertain. Trimming pared 0 bases from V and 7 bases from J, leaving 7 bases between. The CDR3 sequence is 13 residues long. Germline CDR1 reads LGHDT; CDR2 reads YNNKEL (reference sequence). The CDR3 sequence is CASSQEGRQPQHF. The CDR3 DNA sequence: TGTGCCAGCAGCCAAGAGGGAAGGCAGCCCCAGCATTTT.